Below, 15 T cell receptor beta chains from the same sample are listed, as sequenced in a study of blood T cells in healthy people across ages. Together with a sample-barcoded 5' primer, a J-beta primer mix was included in a second PCR lasting about 7 to 11 cycles. TCRdb reanalysed the 5' RACE reads using MiXCR and keeps one entry per CDR3 protein. This sample has approximately 960,000 distinct CDR3 sequences, with almost 30% found just once. The data were also submitted as part of a second study, on T cells of mothers and their children.

Sequencing was performed on blood. The receptors here all came from a woman aged 40 to 50 in good health.

This clonotype was seen many times. This chain uses TRBV7-2 with TRBJ1-2; D remains unclear. The V gene lost 6 bases and the J gene lost 7 bases, with 12 bases spanning the gap. Germline V gene lookup returns CDR1 SGHTA and CDR2 FQGNSA. This CDR3 is built from 12 residues. Here the CDR3 reads CASSKGGGGYTF. CDR3 DNA sequence: TGTGCCAGCAGTAAGGGAGGAGGTGGCTACACCTTC.

This clonotype was recorded a few times. This chain uses TRBV29-1 with TRBJ1-5; D is possibly TRBD1 (5 bases). The CDR3 totals 15 residues. Germline CDR1 SQVTM, CDR2 ANQGSEA. V was clipped by 5 bases and J by 4 bases, with 18 bases between them. CDR3 in amino acids: CSVRARGSKNQPQHF. The CDR3 region has the DNA TGCAGCGTTCGCGCCCGGGGGAGCAAGAATCAGCCCCAGCATTTT.

This clonotype was found a few times. V is TRBV7-9 and J is TRBJ2-7, with D possibly TRBD1 on 6 matching bases. The V and J ends lost 3 bases and 7 bases respectively, with 16 bases between them. CDR1 and CDR2 (germline): SEHNR, FQNEAQ (reference sequence). This CDR3 region has 14 residues. The CDR3 loop reads CASSFDNRVGEQYF. The CDR3 DNA sequence: TGTGCCAGCAGCTTCGATAACAGGGTGGGGGAGCAGTACTTC.

This chain links TRBV7-2 with TRBJ1-1, with D maybe TRBD1 (5 bases). This CDR3 has 14 amino acids. Germline CDR1 reads SGHTA; CDR2 reads FQGNSA. V lost 7 bases, J lost 0 bases, and 12 bases lay in between. This CDR3 reads CASNPQVMNTEAFF. CDR3 in DNA: TGTGCCAGCAACCCACAGGTCATGAACACTGAAGCTTTCTTT.

This clonotype occurred many times. The chain joins TRBV4-1 to TRBJ2-7; D is ambiguous. Germline lookup yields CDR1 MGHRA and CDR2 YSYEKL. The CDR3 runs to 14 residues. Between the trimmed V and J ends, which lost 0 bases and 9 bases, there was a span of 15 bases. DNA of the CDR3: TGCGCCAGCAGCCAAGACAGCCACCCCATCGGGCAGTACTTC. Protein sequence: CASSQDSHPIGQYF.

This clonotype was detected many times. A read error may account for a junction end that differs from germline. The J gene is TRBJ2-1, the V gene TRBV20-1; 10 bases align to TRBD1. CDR1 DFQATT and CDR2 SNEGSKA come from the germline V gene (reference sequence). The CDR3 runs to 16 residues. CDR3 DNA: TGCAGTGCGAGAGTGGGACAGGGGAGCGTGTACAATGAGCAGTTCTTC. It yields the protein CSARVGQGSVYNEQFF.

The rearrangement joins TRBV20-1 to TRBJ2-1; D is perhaps TRBD2 (6 bases). Germline CDR1 is DFQATT and CDR2 is SNEGSKA (reference sequence). V was trimmed by 2 bases and J by 6 bases, leaving 11 bases between them. CDR3 length equals 13 residues. This CDR3 is CSARFRDCNEQFF. DNA for the CDR3: TGCAGTGCTAGATTCCGGGACTGCAATGAGCAGTTCTTC.

In this sample, this clonotype turned up a few times. The chain combines TRBV28 with TRBJ1-1, with D hard to call. This CDR3 has 12 amino acids. V shed 2 bases and J shed 11 bases, with 12 bases lying between them. From germline, CDR1 is MDHEN and CDR2 SYDVKM. The CDR3 bases are TGTGCCAGCAGTTTACGTAACGTCGTGGCTTTCTTT. It encodes CASSLRNVVAFF.

This clonotype was seen ten or more times. This sequence joins TRBV3-1 and TRBJ2-7; 7 positions match TRBD2. This CDR3 comprises 16 residues. The V and J ends lost 2 bases and 0 bases, in that order; junction bases with no gene match: 7. Germline CDR1 LGHDT, CDR2 YNNKEL (reference sequence). The CDR3 nucleotides read TGTGCCAGCAGCCAATGGACTAGTCCTCACTCCTACGAGCAGTACTTC. Amino acid sequence: CASSQWTSPHSYEQYF.

To note about this clonotype: An end of the junction does not agree with germline; a read error may underlie this. The chain uses TRBV12-3 or TRBV12-4 and TRBJ2-3, with 7 bases that match TRBD2. The CDR3 totals 14 residues. CDR3 DNA sequence: TGTGCCAGCAGCGGACTAGGAGGGGCAGATACTCAGTATTTT. Amino acids: CASSGLGGADTQYF.

V gene TRBV28 combines with J gene TRBJ2-4; no firm D call. Germline V gene sequence: CDR1 MDHEN, CDR2 SYDVKM. The CDR3 sequence is 12 residues long. The V end was cut by 2 bases, the J end by 5 bases, with 4 bases between. This chain's CDR3 is CASSLTQNIQYF. The CDR3 DNA is TGTGCCAGCAGTTTAACTCAAAACATTCAGTACTTC.

This clonotype was detected a few times. The chain couples TRBV7-2 to TRBJ2-1, with TRBD1 matching over 12 bases. Trimming at V came to 5 bases and at J to 7 bases, leaving 6 bases not matched to a gene. The CDR3 has 15 residues. Germline V lookup: CDR1 SGHTA, CDR2 FQGNSA. The CDR3 is CASSEGQGAWNEQFF. For the CDR3, the DNA is TGTGCCAGCAGCGAGGGACAGGGGGCATGGAATGAGCAGTTCTTC. The complete variable domain, with remaining parts taken from reference TRBV7-2 and TRBJ2-1, reads GAGVSQSPSNKVTEKGKDVELRCDPISGHTALYWYRQSLGQGLEFLIYFQGNSAPDKSGLPSDRFSAERTGGSVSTLTIQRTQQEDSAVYLCASSEGQGAWNEQFFGPGTRLTVL.

The count of this clonotype is one. A much larger clone differs by one base, so this may be a read error. J is TRBJ2-6 and V is TRBV6-5, with D perhaps TRBD1 or TRBD2 (6 bases each). This CDR3 region has 17 residues. In germline, CDR1 is MNHEY, CDR2 SVGAGI. The CDR3 is CASSYLYRVGGADVLTF. For the CDR3, the DNA is TGTGCCAGCAGTTATTTATACAGGGTTGGAGGGGCCGACGTCCTGACTTTC.

The rearrangement uses TRBV13 and TRBJ2-4; 10 bases match TRBD2. Near its end, the DNA agrees better with TRBJ2-7, so the J call may be wrong. Germline V gives CDR1 PRHDT, CDR2 FYEKMQ (reference sequence). The CDR3 contains 14 residues. The CDR3 DNA is TGTGCCAGCAGCCCCGGTAGCGGGGGGACCGAGCAGTACTTC. Translating gives CASSPGSGGTEQYF.

V gene TRBV19 combines with J gene TRBJ2-7; D ambiguous. V was trimmed by 3 bases and J by 1 base, leaving 13 bases between them. The CDR3 is 15 residues long. CDR1 and CDR2 from the germline V gene are LNHDA and SQIVND (reference sequence). CDR3 amino acids: CASSIVGHSSYEQYF. The DNA for the CDR3 is TGTGCCAGTAGTATTGTCGGTCATAGTTCCTACGAGCAGTACTTC.